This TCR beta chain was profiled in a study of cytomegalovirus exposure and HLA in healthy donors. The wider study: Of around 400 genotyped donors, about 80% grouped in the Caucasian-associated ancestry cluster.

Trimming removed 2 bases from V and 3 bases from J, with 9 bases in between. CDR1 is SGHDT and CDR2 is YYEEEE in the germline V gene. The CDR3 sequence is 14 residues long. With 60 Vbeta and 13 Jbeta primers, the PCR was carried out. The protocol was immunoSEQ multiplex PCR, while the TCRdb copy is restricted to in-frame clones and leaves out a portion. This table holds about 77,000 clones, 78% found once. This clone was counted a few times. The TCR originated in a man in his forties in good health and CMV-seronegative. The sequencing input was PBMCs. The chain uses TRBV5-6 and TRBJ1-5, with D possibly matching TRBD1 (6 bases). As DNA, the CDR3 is TGTGCCAGCAGCTTACAGGGCTTCAATCAGCCCCAGCATTTT. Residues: CASSLQGFNQPQHF.